The 8 T cell receptor beta chains listed next were all sequenced from one sample in a study of blood T cell repertoires in COVID-19. Profiled with immunoSEQ multiplex PCR; TCRdb holds only in-frame clones, not every one. The sample has more than 150,000 clones, around 90% seen once. The source material was PBMCs or T cells enriched from blood (not recorded which). The source of these receptors is a woman in her thirties who had recovered from COVID-19.

V is TRBV6-4 and J is TRBJ1-6; D possibly corresponds to TRBD1 (5 bases). In germline, CDR1 is MRHNA, CDR2 SNTAGT. V was shortened by 3 bases and J by 10 bases, with 16 bases between the two germline ends. CDR3 length: 15 residues. This CDR3 reads CASSEWGSTRSPLHF. In DNA, the CDR3 is TGTGCCAGCAGTGAATGGGGCAGTACAAGATCACCCCTCCACTTT.

The chain carries TRBV30 and TRBJ1-1; D uncertain. V lost 4 bases to trimming and J lost 1 base, with 13 bases between them. The germline V gene has CDR1 GTSNPN and CDR2 SVGIG (reference sequence). The CDR3 contains 14 residues. CDR3 sequence: CAWKPGIPNTEAFF. The CDR3 coding sequence is TGTGCCTGGAAGCCGGGAATCCCGAACACTGAAGCTTTCTTT.

This clone has just one count. V and J are TRBV29-1 and TRBJ1-4, with a weak D call TRBD1 (5 bases). Germline V gene sequence: CDR1 SQVTM, CDR2 ANQGSEA. The CDR3 sequence is 14 residues long. Trimming removed 5 bases at V and 3 bases at J, with 13 bases between. The CDR3 DNA is TGCAGCGTTCTGACGGGGGGAGCTAATGAAAAACTGTTTTTT. Translated, it gives CSVLTGGANEKLFF. Full variable domain (outside the CDR3, taken from reference TRBV29-1 and TRBJ1-4): SAVISQKPSRDICQRGTSLTIQCQVDSQVTMMFWYRQQPGQSLTLIATANQGSEATYESGFVIDKFPISRPNLTFSTLTVSNMSPEDSSIYLCSVLTGGANEKLFFGSGTQLSVL.

The rearrangement uses TRBV12-3 or TRBV12-4 and TRBJ1-2; TRBD1 matches 7 bases. The CDR3 length is 12 residues. V lost 5 bases and J lost 3; bases outside the gene matches: 0. The CDR3 loop is CASSDRDYGYTF. CDR3 bases: TGTGCCAGCAGTGACAGGGACTATGGCTACACCTTC.

The chain uses TRBV7-8 and TRBJ2-5, with 8 bases fitting TRBD2. The CDR3 is 15 amino acids. V dropped 0 bases and J dropped 5; count of bases not matched to a gene: 5. In germline, CDR1 is SGHVS, CDR2 FQNEAQ. In nucleotides, the CDR3 is TGTGCCAGCAGCTTAGCTACGGGGGGGGCTGAGACCCAGTACTTC. Translation gives CASSLATGGAETQYF.

The rearrangement uses TRBV5-1 and TRBJ2-7, with 7 nucleotides matching TRBD1. Germline CDR1 reads SGHRS; CDR2 reads YFSETQ. The CDR3 runs 14 residues. The ends lost 4 bases at V and 5 bases at J; junction bases unmatched: 9. DNA of the CDR3: TGCGCCAGCAGCAAAGGACAGGATCCACACGAGCAGTACTTC. Protein sequence: CASSKGQDPHEQYF.

This clone came up once. The chain has TRBV7-9 and TRBJ1-3, with 7 nucleotides matching TRBD1. Losses at the gene ends were 5 bases for V and 0 bases for J; bases not matched to a gene: 7. CDR1 is SEHNR and CDR2 is FQNEAQ in the germline V gene (reference sequence). The length of the CDR3 is 16 residues. DNA for the CDR3: TGTGCCAGCAGCGCGGGACAGCCCTACTCTGGAAACACCATATATTTT. Its protein is CASSAGQPYSGNTIYF.

This clone was detected a few times. The V and J genes are TRBV18 and TRBJ1-1; D remains unclear. Germline CDR1 reads KGHSH; CDR2 reads LQKENI. The CDR3 is 15 residues long. The V and J ends lost 4 bases and 3 bases respectively, with 15 bases between them. This chain's CDR3 is CASSLRSGRDTEAFF. CDR3 coding DNA: TGTGCCAGCTCACTGCGTAGTGGTCGGGACACTGAAGCTTTCTTT. Complete variable domain (other parts from reference TRBV18 and TRBJ1-1): NAGVMQNPRHLVRRRGQEARLRCSPMKGHSHVYWYRQLPEEGLKFMVYLQKENIIDESGMPKERFSAEFPKEGPSILRIQQVVRGDSAAYFCASSLRSGRDTEAFFGQGTRLTVV.